The 16 T cell receptor beta chains below all came from one sample that was sequenced in a study of shared clonotypes between healthy human individuals. Sequencing was performed with immunoSEQ multiplex PCR; in TCRdb, only in-frame clones are kept and a portion is missing. This sample has more than 2,000,000 clones, with approximately 95% found just once. Sequencing input: naive CD4+ T cells from PBMCs. Indicated subset: CD45RA+ positively selected. Every receptor here comes from a man between 18 and 29 years old in good health. Some clones in this sample may be carry-over from other donors' samples.

V and J are TRBV4-2 and TRBJ2-5; D could derive from TRBD1 or TRBD2 (6 bases each). This CDR3 comprises 16 residues. Germline CDR1 LGHNA, CDR2 YNFKEQ. V was cut by 1 base and J by 2 bases, with 14 bases left in between. The CDR3 is CASSQGVGGGQETQYF. CDR3 nucleotide sequence: TGTGCCAGCAGCCAAGGCGTCGGGGGCGGACAAGAGACCCAGTACTTC.

About this clone itself: The sample carries other DNA sequences with the same CDR3. The chain has TRBV6-5 and TRBJ1-2; D ambiguous. Trimming pared 4 bases from V and 1 base from J, leaving 7 bases between. Looked up from germline, CDR1 is MNHEY and CDR2 is SVGAGI. The CDR3 sequence is 13 residues long. The CDR3 loop is CASSSAGNYGYTF. The CDR3 DNA sequence: TGTGCCAGCAGTTCGGCGGGTAACTATGGCTACACCTTC.

DNA of the CDR3: TGTGCCAGCAGTTTAGGGGGGGGAAGGCGGCAGCCCCAGCATTTT. Encoded protein: CASSLGGGRRQPQHF. The V and J genes are TRBV28 and TRBJ1-5, with D possibly being TRBD1 (5 bases). V was shortened by 2 bases and J by 7 bases, with 15 bases between the two germline ends. Germline values: CDR1 MDHEN, CDR2 SYDVKM. This CDR3 comprises 15 residues.

This chain connects TRBV7-3 to TRBJ1-1; 8 bases match TRBD1. Germline assignment: CDR1 SGHTA and CDR2 FQGTGA. After removal of 5 bases from V and 5 bases from J, the junction contained 7 bases not matched to a gene. The CDR3 spans 14 residues. This chain's CDR3 is CASSARDRRTEAFF. For the CDR3, the DNA is TGTGCCAGCAGCGCCAGGGACAGGAGGACTGAAGCTTTCTTT.

About this clone: This specimen includes other DNA sequences encoding the same CDR3. The genes are TRBV6-5 and TRBJ1-1; D might be TRBD1 (6 bases). The length of the CDR3 is 13 residues. V lost 5 bases and J lost 5, with 12 bases in between. Per the germline V gene, CDR1 is MNHEY and CDR2 is SVGAGI. The CDR3 nucleotides are TGTGCCAGCAGTCCAACAGGGAGGACTGAAGCTTTCTTT. It codes for CASSPTGRTEAFF.

The chain links TRBV5-1 to TRBJ2-3; 9 bases match TRBD2. The CDR3 is made up of 17 amino acids. The V gene's germline CDR1 is SGHRS and CDR2 YFSETQ. Germline trimming cut 0 bases from V and 4 bases from J; bases unmatched to any gene: 9. This chain's CDR3 is CASSLGMASGKADTQYF. CDR3 nucleotide sequence: TGCGCCAGCAGCTTGGGGATGGCTAGCGGGAAAGCAGATACGCAGTATTTT.

V usage is TRBV30 and J usage is TRBJ2-1; 9 positions match TRBD1. V lost 7 bases to trimming and J lost 5 bases; unmatched junction nucleotides: 15. The CDR3 sequence is 16 residues long. The germline V gene has CDR1 GTSNPN and CDR2 SVGIG (reference sequence). Here the CDR3 DNA reads TGTGCCTTCATCCCGGGACAGGGTTTGAGGCACAATGAGCAGTTCTTC. Amino acid sequence: CAFIPGQGLRHNEQFF.

V is TRBV30 and J is TRBJ1-2; 10 bases are shared with TRBD1. The CDR3 extends over 13 amino acids. The J segment lost 4 bases and the V segment lost 6 bases, leaving 5 bases of the junction unmatched. The V gene's germline CDR1 is GTSNPN and CDR2 SVGIG (reference sequence). The CDR3 here is CACPGQGGYGYTF. The CDR3 nucleotides are TGTGCCTGCCCAGGACAGGGGGGCTATGGCTACACCTTC.

The chain recombines TRBV7-7 with TRBJ2-2; D remains unclear. Germline V CDR1 and CDR2: SSHAT, FNYEAQ (reference sequence). The CDR3 has 14 residues. V was shortened by 1 base and J by 11 bases, with 14 bases between the two germline ends. The CDR3 loop reads CASSLGHPNEELFF. The CDR3 region has the DNA TGTGCCAGCAGCTTAGGACACCCGAATGAAGAGCTGTTTTTT. Using reference TRBV7-7 and TRBJ2-2 for the parts outside the CDR3, the full variable domain is GAGVSQSPRYKVTKRGQDVTLRCDPISSHATLYWYQQALGQGPEFLTYFNYEAQPDKSGLPSDRFSAERPEGSISTLTIQRTEQRDSAMYRCASSLGHPNEELFFGEGSRLTVL.

V and J are TRBV28 and TRBJ2-1, with 7 bases fitting TRBD2. Trimming at V came to 2 bases and at J to 8 bases, leaving 12 bases not matched to a gene. Germline CDR1 is MDHEN and CDR2 is SYDVKM. This CDR3 has 16 residues. The CDR3 region has the DNA TGTGCCAGCAGTTTAAGGAGCGGGGCCGGTTTGGATGAGCAGTTCTTC. This sequence encodes CASSLRSGAGLDEQFF.

This clone was observed a single time. The chain carries TRBV5-1 and TRBJ2-7, with a weak D call TRBD2 (7 bases). The ends were cut back, 6 bases at V and 5 bases at J, with 12 bases in the middle. Germline CDR1 and CDR2: SGHRS and YFSETQ. The CDR3 is 12 amino acids. CDR3 in DNA: TGCGCCAGCACCAGAGGGGGGGACGAGCAGTACTTC. Translating gives CASTRGGDEQYF. Variable domain in full (rest from reference TRBV5-1 and TRBJ2-7): KAGVTQTPRYLIKTRGQQVTLSCSPISGHRSVSWYQQTPGQGLQFLFEYFSETQRNKGNFPGRFSGRQFSNSRSEMNVSTLELGDSALYLCASTRGGDEQYFGPGTRLTVT.

As concerns this clone: The sample contains more than one DNA sequence encoding this CDR3. The chain joins TRBV30 to TRBJ1-1; no clear D. This CDR3 spans 11 amino acids. V was clipped by 0 bases and J by 4 bases, with 3 bases between them. Germline CDR1 and CDR2: GTSNPN and SVGIG (reference sequence). The CDR3 reads CAWSVGTEAFF. The CDR3 DNA sequence: TGTGCCTGGAGTGTTGGCACTGAAGCTTTCTTT.

The gene calls are TRBV2 and TRBJ2-1; 9 nucleotides agree with TRBD1. Losses at the gene ends were 6 bases for V and 4 bases for J; bases not matched to a gene: 7. This CDR3 is 15 amino acids long. Germline V gene sequence: CDR1 SNHLY, CDR2 FYNNEI. DNA for the CDR3: TGTGCCAGCAGCGAAAGGACAGGGGCATACAATGAGCAGTTCTTC. It encodes CASSERTGAYNEQFF.

This rearrangement joins TRBV5-6 to TRBJ1-4; 7 nucleotides align to TRBD1. Germline V gene lookup returns CDR1 SGHDT and CDR2 YYEEEE. V lost 4 bases, J lost 6 bases, and 3 bases stayed unmatched. This CDR3 is 13 amino acids long. In DNA, the CDR3 is TGTGCCAGCAGCACACAGGGGCATGAAAAACTGTTTTTT. This translates into CASSTQGHEKLFF.

The gene calls are TRBV4-2 and TRBJ2-5, with D possibly TRBD2 on 6 matching bases. The end of the DNA aligns better with TRBJ2-7, so the J call may be wrong. The CDR3 sequence is 16 residues long. The germline gives CDR1 LGHNA, CDR2 YNFKEQ. CDR3 bases: TGTGCCAGCAGCCAAGAAGTTAGCGCGGGATCGCACGAGCAGTACTTC. This translates into CASSQEVSAGSHEQYF.

The V and J genes are TRBV2 and TRBJ1-4, with 9 bases that match TRBD1. The CDR3 is 15 amino acids. The ends lost 5 bases at V and 8 bases at J; junction bases unmatched: 9. The germline CDR1 and CDR2 sequences are SNHLY and FYNNEI. Here the CDR3 reads CASSRPSGTGEKLFF. As DNA, the CDR3 is TGTGCCAGCAGTCGCCCGTCGGGGACAGGGGAAAAACTGTTTTTT.